Below are 27 T cell receptor beta chains sequenced from a single sample in a study of blood T cell repertoires in COVID-19. TCRdb keeps only in-frame clones here, not all; method: immunoSEQ multiplex PCR. The data hold under 85,000 clones, with around 83% observed a single time. Sequencing was performed on peripheral blood. The source is an elderly man with active or convalescent COVID-19.

The rearrangement joins TRBV5-4 to TRBJ2-7; 8 bases are a match to TRBD2. The CDR3 contains 15 residues. The ends lost 4 bases at V and 7 bases at J; junction bases unmatched: 13. Germline values: CDR1 SGHNT, CDR2 YYREEE (reference sequence). Here the CDR3 DNA reads TGTGCCAGCAGCCACCCGACTAGCGTGGGATGGGAGCAGTACTTC. This sequence encodes CASSHPTSVGWEQYF.

The chain has TRBV5-1 and TRBJ2-7; D possibly corresponds to TRBD1 (6 bases). In germline, CDR1 is SGHRS, CDR2 YFSETQ. Trimming cost V 0 bases and J 3 bases, with 13 bases left between them. This CDR3 is 15 amino acids long. DNA of the CDR3: TGCGCCAGCAGCTTGGATGGGGGCACCTACTACGAGCAGTACTTC. This codes for CASSLDGGTYYEQYF.

This chain connects TRBV4-2 to TRBJ1-3, with D tentatively TRBD1 (6 bases). V was trimmed by 4 bases and J by 3 bases, leaving 13 bases between them. Germline CDR1 LGHNA, CDR2 YNFKEQ. The CDR3 extends over 15 amino acids. For the CDR3, the DNA is TGTGCCAGCAGCCTAGACCCAGGGGATGGAAACACCATATATTTT. It yields the protein CASSLDPGDGNTIYF.

The V call is TRBV13, the J call TRBJ2-1, with TRBD2 identical over 7 bases. The CDR3 contains 14 residues. V lost 6 bases, J lost 7 bases, and 9 bases stayed unmatched. The germline CDR1 and CDR2 sequences are PRHDT and FYEKMQ (reference sequence). CDR3 region: CASSLGGRRNEQFF. CDR3 DNA: TGTGCCAGCAGTTTGGGAGGGCGAAGGAATGAGCAGTTCTTC.

This rearrangement joins TRBV15 to TRBJ2-3; a possible D gene is TRBD1 (6 bases). The CDR3 sequence is 16 residues long. Germline CDR1 reads LNHNV; CDR2 reads YYDKDF (reference sequence). The V end lost 0 bases, the J end lost 6 bases, and 16 bases lay between the germline ends. CDR3 in amino acids: CATSRDLDRIFDTQYF. In DNA, the CDR3 is TGTGCCACCAGCAGAGATCTTGACAGGATATTTGATACGCAGTATTTT.

This clone appeared once. The rearrangement uses TRBV27 and TRBJ1-1; D gene ambiguous. The germline V gene has CDR1 MNHEY and CDR2 SMNVEV (reference sequence). This CDR3 has 15 residues. The germline V and J ends were trimmed by 6 bases and 1 base, with 15 bases remaining between them. The CDR3 DNA reads as TGTGCCAGCAGCCTCGGACTCCTTCCGAACACTGAAGCTTTCTTT. Translation: CASSLGLLPNTEAFF.

The J gene is TRBJ2-5, the V gene TRBV12-3 or TRBV12-4; D possibly corresponds to TRBD2 (5 bases). V shed 2 bases and J shed 5 bases, with 9 bases lying between them. The CDR3 loop spans 13 amino acids. The CDR3 protein is CASSLLRRETQYF. CDR3 nucleotide sequence: TGTGCCAGCAGTTTATTGAGGAGGGAGACCCAGTACTTC.

The V gene is TRBV5-6, the J gene TRBJ1-2; no firm D call. This CDR3 is built from 13 residues. V shed 5 bases and J shed 8 bases, with 16 bases lying between them. CDR1 SGHDT and CDR2 YYEEEE come from the germline V gene. In DNA form, the CDR3 reads TGTGCCAGCAGTTCCAGGACTCGTGCGGGCTACACCTTC. It is translated as CASSSRTRAGYTF.

This rearrangement joins TRBV6-2 or TRBV6-3 to TRBJ1-4; TRBD1 might be the D (5 bases). Germline CDR1 is MNHEY and CDR2 is SVGEGT. V gave up 5 bases and J gave up 8 bases, with 15 bases separating them. The CDR3 has 14 amino acids. DNA for the CDR3: TGTGCCAGCAGTCCGAGACAGCCCAGGGAAAAACTGTTTTTT. It encodes CASSPRQPREKLFF.

J is TRBJ1-2 and V is TRBV7-9, with unresolved D. This CDR3 region has 12 residues. The germline gives CDR1 SEHNR, CDR2 FQNEAQ (reference sequence). V gave up 5 bases and J gave up 8 bases, with 12 bases separating them. CDR3 region: CASSPETYGYTF. The DNA for the CDR3 is TGTGCCAGCAGCCCGGAGACGTACGGCTACACCTTC.

The gene calls are TRBV7-9 and TRBJ1-4; D might be TRBD1 (6 bases). Trimming removed 6 bases from V and 2 bases from J, with 22 bases in between. Germline CDR1 SEHNR, CDR2 FQNEAQ (reference sequence). This CDR3 spans 18 amino acids. The CDR3, as DNA: TGTGCCAGCAGTCTCGGGATGGTGACAGGCCCGACTAATGAAAAACTGTTTTTT. Translated: CASSLGMVTGPTNEKLFF.

A few counts support this clone. The V gene is TRBV24-1, the J gene TRBJ1-5; 8 bases align to TRBD1. The CDR3 is 15 residues long. Germline assignment: CDR1 KGHDR and CDR2 SFDVKD. V lost 3 bases and J lost 5; bases outside the gene matches: 5. The CDR3 sequence is CATSDAGGVDQPQHF. DNA for the CDR3: TGTGCCACCAGTGATGCAGGGGGCGTCGATCAGCCCCAGCATTTT.

This chain uses TRBV5-1 with TRBJ2-5; 7 positions agree with TRBD2. J gave up 0 bases and V 7 bases, and 9 bases lay outside the gene matches. The germline V gene has CDR1 SGHRS and CDR2 YFSETQ. CDR3 size: 15 residues. The CDR3 reads CASREIGGDQETQYF. The CDR3 region has the DNA TGCGCCAGCCGCGAGATTGGGGGGGACCAAGAGACCCAGTACTTC.

The CDR3: CASRREILEETQYF. The CDR3 nucleotides are TGTGCCAGCAGACGGGAAATTCTGGAGGAGACCCAGTACTTC. This chain joins TRBV6-6 and TRBJ2-5, with D possibly being TRBD2 (5 bases). Germline CDR1 reads MNHNY; CDR2 reads SVGAGI (reference sequence). CDR3 length: 14 amino acids. V shed 6 bases and J shed 5 bases, with 16 bases lying between them.

This clone occurred once. The chain employs TRBV29-1 and TRBJ2-1; no reliable D call. V lost 3 bases and J lost 9, with 15 bases in between. Germline V gene sequence: CDR1 SQVTM, CDR2 ANQGSEA. The CDR3 runs to 13 residues. CDR3 nucleotides: TGCAGCGTTGAGGCCCCCCAGGTTGGTGAGCAGTTCTTC. This gives the protein CSVEAPQVGEQFF.

This chain joins TRBV5-4 and TRBJ1-2, with D possibly matching TRBD1 (6 bases). Deletions cut 4 bases from V and 0 bases from J, with 16 bases between. This CDR3 region has 16 residues. Germline V gene data show CDR1 as SGHNT and CDR2 as YYREEE (reference sequence). For the CDR3, the DNA is TGTGCCAGCAGCCGCGACGTGAACAGGGCTAACTATGGCTACACCTTC. This translates into CASSRDVNRANYGYTF.

The chain carries TRBV3-1 (or the pseudogene TRBV3-2) and TRBJ2-2; D is perhaps TRBD1 (6 bases). CDR1 and CDR2 from the germline V gene are LGHDT and YNNKEL (reference sequence). The CDR3 is 14 residues long. The V end lost 4 bases, the J end lost 9 bases, and 15 bases lay between the germline ends. CDR3 in amino acids: CASSLTGASRELFF. CDR3 nucleotide sequence: TGTGCCAGCAGCCTGACAGGAGCTTCGAGGGAGCTGTTTTTT.

This sequence joins TRBV29-1 and TRBJ2-3, with D perhaps TRBD1 (5 bases). V lost 8 bases to trimming and J lost 0 bases, with 12 bases between them. The CDR3 sequence is 13 residues long. In germline, CDR1 is SQVTM, CDR2 ANQGSEA. CDR3 sequence: CSSDGASTDTQYF. CDR3 in DNA: TGCAGCTCTGATGGGGCTAGCACAGATACGCAGTATTTT.

This clone was recorded once. The chain joins TRBV29-1 to TRBJ2-1, with 11 bases matching TRBD2. V was pared by 2 bases and J by 7 bases, with 4 bases of the junction left unmatched. The CDR3 contains 14 residues. In germline, CDR1 is SQVTM, CDR2 ANQGSEA. CDR3 sequence reads: CSVELPSGGNEQFF. CDR3 nucleotide sequence: TGCAGCGTTGAATTACCTAGCGGGGGGAATGAGCAGTTCTTC.

The V gene is TRBV3-1 (or the pseudogene TRBV3-2), the J gene TRBJ1-5; no clear D gene. The CDR3 length is 14 residues. Germline V lookup: CDR1 LGHDT, CDR2 YNNKEL (reference sequence). V dropped 1 base and J dropped 5 bases, with 9 bases sitting between them. The CDR3 region has the DNA TGTGCCAGCAGCCAAGTGAGGTGCCATCAGCCCCAGCATTTT. This gives the protein CASSQVRCHQPQHF.

The rearrangement links TRBV27 to TRBJ2-5; D is possibly TRBD1 (6 bases). Germline V gene lookup returns CDR1 MNHEY and CDR2 SMNVEV (reference sequence). There are 14 residues in the CDR3. V was trimmed by 5 bases and J by 5 bases, leaving 15 bases between them. In nucleotides, the CDR3 is TGTGCCAGCAGTCCCTTTCAGGGGACGGAGACCCAGTACTTC. Translating it yields CASSPFQGTETQYF.

The V and J genes are TRBV19 and TRBJ2-3; 7 bases map to TRBD1. This CDR3 comprises 16 residues. Germline V gene data show CDR1 as LNHDA and CDR2 as SQIVND (reference sequence). The ends lost 4 bases at V and 5 bases at J; junction bases unmatched: 12. CDR3 nucleotides: TGTGCCAGTAGTACCCTACAGGGGCAGAGGGTAGATACGCAGTATTTT. It yields the protein CASSTLQGQRVDTQYF.

This chain links TRBV7-6 with TRBJ2-5; 9 bases are a match to TRBD2. J was trimmed by 1 base and V by 2 bases; bases with no gene match: 2. The CDR3 is 15 amino acids. Germline V lookup: CDR1 SGHVS, CDR2 FNYEAQ. The CDR3 sequence is CASSLSGGPQETQYF. CDR3 nucleotides: TGTGCCAGCAGCTTAAGCGGGGGGCCCCAAGAGACCCAGTACTTC.

This chain links TRBV12-5 with TRBJ1-1; no reliable D call. Germline V lookup: CDR1 LGHNT, CDR2 FRNRAP. This CDR3 region has 17 residues. Between the trimmed V and J ends, which lost 0 bases and 0 bases, there was a span of 14 bases. The DNA for the CDR3 is TGTGCTAGTGGTTTGGTACTAAAAGACGAACTGAACACTGAAGCTTTCTTT. This encodes CASGLVLKDELNTEAFF.

The chain links TRBV29-1 to TRBJ1-2, with TRBD1 identical over 11 bases. Germline lookup yields CDR1 SQVTM and CDR2 ANQGSEA. Germline trimming cut 3 bases from V and 5 bases from J; bases unmatched to any gene: 8. This CDR3 has 15 amino acids. The CDR3 loop is CSVDRGQGGRYGYTF. The CDR3, as DNA: TGCAGCGTTGACAGGGGACAGGGGGGTCGGTATGGCTACACCTTC.

The rearrangement uses TRBV6-5 and TRBJ2-1, with 12 nucleotides matching TRBD1. V lost 7 bases and J lost 7; bases outside the gene matches: 8. Germline CDR1 MNHEY, CDR2 SVGAGI. This CDR3 region has 15 residues. CDR3 in amino acids: CASTPRGQGANEQFF. As DNA, the CDR3 is TGTGCCAGCACCCCCAGGGGACAGGGGGCGAATGAGCAGTTCTTC.

J is TRBJ2-7 and V is TRBV28; 13 nucleotides line up with TRBD2. V dropped 5 bases and J dropped 7; count of bases not matched to a gene: 8. This CDR3 is 15 amino acids long. Germline CDR1 and CDR2: MDHEN and SYDVKM. CDR3 bases: TGTGCCAGCAGTATACTAGCGGGGGGGCCCGGGGAGCAGTACTTC. Translating it yields CASSILAGGPGEQYF. The whole variable domain, remainder taken from reference TRBV28 and TRBJ2-7, is DVKVTQSSRYLVKRTGEKVFLECVQDMDHENMFWYRQDPGLGLRLIYFSYDVKMKEKGDIPEGYSVSREKKERFSLILESASTNQTSMYLCASSILAGGPGEQYFGPGTRLTVT.